This TCR beta chain stems from a study of blood T cells in healthy people across ages. The authors ran a second PCR of about 7 to 12 cycles using a sample-barcoded 5' primer and a J-beta primer mix. In TCRdb, the 5' RACE reads were re-called with MiXCR into one record per CDR3 protein. The data show 1 million or so distinct CDR3 sequences, 20% to 25% seen once. This same sample was also part of a study on T cells of mothers and their children.

This receptor was identified in a girl aged 2-10 years in good health. The sequencing sample was made of blood.

CDR3: CASKYSGGETQYF. The CDR3 DNA reads as TGTGCCAGCAAGTATAGCGGGGGAGAGACCCAGTACTTC. This chain connects TRBV7-9 to TRBJ2-5, with 9 bases fitting TRBD2. Germline values: CDR1 SEHNR, CDR2 FQNEAQ (reference sequence). The CDR3 loop spans 13 amino acids. V lost 7 bases to trimming and J lost 4 bases; unmatched junction nucleotides: 4. The full variable domain, rest sourced from reference TRBV7-9 and TRBJ2-5, is DTGVSQNPRHKITKRGQNVTFRCDPISEHNRLYWYRQTLGQGPEFLTYFQNEAQLEKSRLLSDRFSAERPKGSFSTLEIQRTEQGDSAMYLCASKYSGGETQYFGPGTRLLVL.